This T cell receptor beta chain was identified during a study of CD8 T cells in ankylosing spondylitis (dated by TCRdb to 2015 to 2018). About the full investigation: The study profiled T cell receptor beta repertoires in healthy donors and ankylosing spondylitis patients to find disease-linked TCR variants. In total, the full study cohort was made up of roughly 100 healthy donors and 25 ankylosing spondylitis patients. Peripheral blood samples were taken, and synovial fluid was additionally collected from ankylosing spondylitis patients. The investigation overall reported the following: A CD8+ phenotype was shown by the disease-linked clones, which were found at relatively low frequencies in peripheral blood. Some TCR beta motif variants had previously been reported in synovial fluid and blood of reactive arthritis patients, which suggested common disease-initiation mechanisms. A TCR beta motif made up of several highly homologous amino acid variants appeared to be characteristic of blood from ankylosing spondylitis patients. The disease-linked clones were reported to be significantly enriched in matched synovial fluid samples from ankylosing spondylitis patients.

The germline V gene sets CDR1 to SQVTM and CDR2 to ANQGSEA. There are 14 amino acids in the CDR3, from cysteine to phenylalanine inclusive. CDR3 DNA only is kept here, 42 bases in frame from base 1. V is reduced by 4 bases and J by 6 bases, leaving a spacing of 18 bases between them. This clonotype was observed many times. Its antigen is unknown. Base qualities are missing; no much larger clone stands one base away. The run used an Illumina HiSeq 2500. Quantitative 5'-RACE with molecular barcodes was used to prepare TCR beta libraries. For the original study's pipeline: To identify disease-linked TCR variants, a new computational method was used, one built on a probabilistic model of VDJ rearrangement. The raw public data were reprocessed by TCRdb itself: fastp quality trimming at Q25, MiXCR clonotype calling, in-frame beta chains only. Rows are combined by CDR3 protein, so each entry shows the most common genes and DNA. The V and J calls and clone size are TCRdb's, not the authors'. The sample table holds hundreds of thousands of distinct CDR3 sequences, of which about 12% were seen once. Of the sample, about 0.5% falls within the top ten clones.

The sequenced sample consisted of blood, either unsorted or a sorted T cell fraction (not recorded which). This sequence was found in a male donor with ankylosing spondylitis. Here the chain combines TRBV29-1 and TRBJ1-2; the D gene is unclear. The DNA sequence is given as TGCAGCGTTGCAAAACCAGGAGGATGGGATGGCTACACCTTC. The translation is CSVAKPGGWDGYTF.